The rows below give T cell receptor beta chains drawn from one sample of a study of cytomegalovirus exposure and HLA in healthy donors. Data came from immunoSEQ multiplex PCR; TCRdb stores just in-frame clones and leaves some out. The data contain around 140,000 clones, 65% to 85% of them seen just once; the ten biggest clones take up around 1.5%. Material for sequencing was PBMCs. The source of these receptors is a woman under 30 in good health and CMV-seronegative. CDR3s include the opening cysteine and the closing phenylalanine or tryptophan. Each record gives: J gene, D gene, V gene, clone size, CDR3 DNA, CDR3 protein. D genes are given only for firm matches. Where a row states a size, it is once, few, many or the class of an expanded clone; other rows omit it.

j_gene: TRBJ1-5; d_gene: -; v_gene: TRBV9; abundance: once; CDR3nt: TGTGCCAGCAGCCCCCGACAGGCCCGATATAGCAATCAGCCCCAGCATTTT; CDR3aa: CASSPRQARYSNQPQHF
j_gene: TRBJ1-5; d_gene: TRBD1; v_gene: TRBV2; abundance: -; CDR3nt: TGTGCCAGCAGTACAGAAGGGGGCTATCAGCCCCAGCATTTT; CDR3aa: CASSTEGGYQPQHF
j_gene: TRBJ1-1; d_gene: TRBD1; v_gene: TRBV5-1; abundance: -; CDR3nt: TGCGCCAGCAGCTTGGGTGGGACAGGGGACACTGAAGCTTTCTTT; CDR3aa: CASSLGGTGDTEAFF
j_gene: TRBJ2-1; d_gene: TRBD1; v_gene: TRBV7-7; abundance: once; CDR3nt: TGTGCCAGCAGCTTAACAGGGGGGAGTGAGCAGTTCTTC; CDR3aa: CASSLTGGSEQFF
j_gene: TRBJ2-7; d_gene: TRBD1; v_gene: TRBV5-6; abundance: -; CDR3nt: TGTGCCAGCAGCTCCTGGGAGGCTAGCAGACAGGGGGAGCAGTACTTC; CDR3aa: CASSSWEASRQGEQYF
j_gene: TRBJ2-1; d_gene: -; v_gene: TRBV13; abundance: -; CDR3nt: TGTGCCAGCAGCTTAGAGCGAAACAATGAGCAGTTCTTC; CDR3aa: CASSLERNNEQFF
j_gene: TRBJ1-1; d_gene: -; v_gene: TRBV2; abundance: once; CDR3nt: TGTGCCAGCAGTGTCATCGAAGCTTTCTTT; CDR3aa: CASSVIEAFF
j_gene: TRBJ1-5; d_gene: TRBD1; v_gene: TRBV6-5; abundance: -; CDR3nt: TGTGCCAGATTGACAGGGGAAGGGCAGCCCCAGCATTTT; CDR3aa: CARLTGEGQPQHF
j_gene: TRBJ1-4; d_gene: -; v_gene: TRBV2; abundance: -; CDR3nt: TGTGCCAGCAGTGAAGCGCGGGGAAGGGGGGGCGCTTATGAAAAACTGTTTTTT; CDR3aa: CASSEARGRGGAYEKLFF
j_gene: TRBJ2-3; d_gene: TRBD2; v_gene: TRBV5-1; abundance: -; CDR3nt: TGCGCCAGCAGCTTGGATCTAGCGGGAGGTTCCGAGAGCACAGATACGCAGTATTTT; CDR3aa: CASSLDLAGGSESTDTQYF
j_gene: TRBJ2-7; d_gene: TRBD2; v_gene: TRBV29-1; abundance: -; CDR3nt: TGCAGTGCGGGACTAGCGGGATCGGAGCAGTACTTC; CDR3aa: CSAGLAGSEQYF
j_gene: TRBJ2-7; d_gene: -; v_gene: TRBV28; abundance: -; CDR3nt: TGTGCCAGCAGCGACAGCTTATACGAGCAGTACTTC; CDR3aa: CASSDSLYEQYF
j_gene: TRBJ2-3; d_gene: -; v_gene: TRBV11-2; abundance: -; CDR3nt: TGTGCCAGCAGCAACCCGGTGGATACGCAGTATTTT; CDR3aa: CASSNPVDTQYF
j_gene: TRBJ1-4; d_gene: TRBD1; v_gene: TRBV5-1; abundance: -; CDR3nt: TGCGCCAGCAGACGGGACAGATTAACGCATGAAAAACTGTTTTTT; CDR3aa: CASRRDRLTHEKLFF
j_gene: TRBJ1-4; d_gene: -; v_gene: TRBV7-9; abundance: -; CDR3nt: TGTGCCAGCAGCTTAGGGTCAGGGTTTAATGAAAAACTGTTTTTT; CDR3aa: CASSLGSGFNEKLFF
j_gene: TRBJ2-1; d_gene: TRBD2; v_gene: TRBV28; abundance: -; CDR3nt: TGTGCCAGCAGTTTGGTCGCGGGAGATTCCAATGAGCAGTTCTTC; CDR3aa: CASSLVAGDSNEQFF
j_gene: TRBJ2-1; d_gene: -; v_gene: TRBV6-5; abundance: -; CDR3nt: TGTGCCAGCAGTTCGGTCGGCAATGAGCAGTTCTTC; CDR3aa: CASSSVGNEQFF
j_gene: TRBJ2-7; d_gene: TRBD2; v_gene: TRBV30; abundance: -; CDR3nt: TGTGCCTGGGGAAAAGAGCTAGCGGCCGCTTCCTACGAGCAGTACTTC; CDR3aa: CAWGKELAAASYEQYF
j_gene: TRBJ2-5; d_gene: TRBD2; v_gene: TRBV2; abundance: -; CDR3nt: TGTGCCAGCAGTGAAGAGCGGGAGTGGAGGACCCAGTACTTC; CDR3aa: CASSEEREWRTQYF
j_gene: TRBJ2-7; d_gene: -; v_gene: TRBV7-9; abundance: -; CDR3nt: TGTGCCAGCAGCTCCCTTGCGGCAGTGGAGTTCTACGAGCAGTACTTC; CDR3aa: CASSSLAAVEFYEQYF
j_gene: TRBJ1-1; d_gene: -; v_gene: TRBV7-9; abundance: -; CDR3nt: TGTGCCAGCAGCTTAAACGGGGGAACCACTGAAGCTTTCTTT; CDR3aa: CASSLNGGTTEAFF
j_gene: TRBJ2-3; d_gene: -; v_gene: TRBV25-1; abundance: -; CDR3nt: TGTGCCAGCAGCCCCATCGGTGGAGGGCCCACAGATACGCAGTATTTT; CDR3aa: CASSPIGGGPTDTQYF
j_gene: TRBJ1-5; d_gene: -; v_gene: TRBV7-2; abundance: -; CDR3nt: TGTGCCAGCAGCCCCTCCGGGAGAAGCAATCAGCCCCAGCATTTT; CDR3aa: CASSPSGRSNQPQHF
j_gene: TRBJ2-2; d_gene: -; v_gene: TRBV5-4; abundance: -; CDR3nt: TGTGCCAGCAGCTTCGACAGGATTAACACCGGGGAGCTGTTTTTT; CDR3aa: CASSFDRINTGELFF
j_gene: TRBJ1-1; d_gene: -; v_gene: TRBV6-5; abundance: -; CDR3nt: TGTGCCAGCAGTTACGGCGGCGCTGAAGCTTTCTTT; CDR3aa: CASSYGGAEAFF
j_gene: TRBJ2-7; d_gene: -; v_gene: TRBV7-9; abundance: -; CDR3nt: TGTGCCAGCAGCCTAGCCGGGTCCTACGAGCAGTACTTC; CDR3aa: CASSLAGSYEQYF
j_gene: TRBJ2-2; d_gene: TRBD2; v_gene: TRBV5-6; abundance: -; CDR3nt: TGTGCCAGCAGCTGGGGACTAGTTGGCGGGGAGCTGTTTTTT; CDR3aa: CASSWGLVGGELFF
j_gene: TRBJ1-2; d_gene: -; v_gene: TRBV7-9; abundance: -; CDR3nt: TGTTCCAGCAGTCCAGGGGCTAACTATGGCTACACCTTC; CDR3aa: CSSSPGANYGYTF
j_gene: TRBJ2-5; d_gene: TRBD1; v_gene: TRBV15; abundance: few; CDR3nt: TGTGCCACCAGCCGTCCCGGGACAGGGGTTGGGGAGACCCAGTACTTC; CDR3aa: CATSRPGTGVGETQYF
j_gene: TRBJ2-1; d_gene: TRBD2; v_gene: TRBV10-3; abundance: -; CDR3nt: TGTGCCATCAGTGGGCTAGCGGGAGGGCAGGGCGATGAGCAGTTCTTC; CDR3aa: CAISGLAGGQGDEQFF
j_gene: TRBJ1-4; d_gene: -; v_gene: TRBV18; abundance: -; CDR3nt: TGTGCCAGCTCTCATGGAGTCACAAATGAAAAACTGTTTTTT; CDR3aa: CASSHGVTNEKLFF
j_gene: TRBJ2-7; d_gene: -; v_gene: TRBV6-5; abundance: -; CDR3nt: TGTGCCAGCAGTCCCGGGGACGAGCAGTACTTC; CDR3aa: CASSPGDEQYF
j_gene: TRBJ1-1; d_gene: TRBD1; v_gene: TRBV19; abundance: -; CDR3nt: TGTGCCAGTAGCCGTGACAGGGCCTCTGAAGCTTTCTTT; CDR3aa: CASSRDRASEAFF
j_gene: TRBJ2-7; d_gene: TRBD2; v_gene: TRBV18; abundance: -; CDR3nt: TGTGCCAGCTCACCAGGACTAGCGGGAGTACGCGAGCAGTACTTC; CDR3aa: CASSPGLAGVREQYF
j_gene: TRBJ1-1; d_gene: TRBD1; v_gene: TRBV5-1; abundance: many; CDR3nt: TGCGCCAGCAGCTTGGCCGGGACAGTTAACACTGAAGCTTTCTTT; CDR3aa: CASSLAGTVNTEAFF